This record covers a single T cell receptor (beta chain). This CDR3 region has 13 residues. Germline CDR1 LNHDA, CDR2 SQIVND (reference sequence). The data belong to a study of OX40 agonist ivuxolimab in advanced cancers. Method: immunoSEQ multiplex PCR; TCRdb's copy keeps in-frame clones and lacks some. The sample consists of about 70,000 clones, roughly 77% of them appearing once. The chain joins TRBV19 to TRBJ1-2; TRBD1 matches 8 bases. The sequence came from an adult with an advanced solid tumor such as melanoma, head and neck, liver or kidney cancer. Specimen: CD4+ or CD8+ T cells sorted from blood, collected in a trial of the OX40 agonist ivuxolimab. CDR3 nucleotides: TGTGCTGTCCTAGACAGGGGCAACTATGGCTACACCTTC. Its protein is CAVLDRGNYGYTF.